The clone carrying this TCR delta chain is medium-sized within its sample. Antigen: not known. The sample comes from a study of human gamma delta and Vdelta1 T cells. Overall study results and limits: Delta One T cells were reportedly polyclonal and broadly cytotoxic against acute myeloid leukemia.

TCRdb reanalysed the PCR reads via CATT. The sample records some 6,100 delta-chain clones, over 30% being singletons. The V and J ends lost 6 bases and 6 bases respectively, with 32 bases between them. Germline V gene data show CDR1 as TSWWSYY and CDR2 as QGS. CDR3 length equals 19 residues. The clonotype originates from a human donor in good health. The chain is built from TRDV1 and TRDJ1, with D unclear. Sequenced: Vdelta1 gamma-delta T cells from blood grown in culture (DOT cells). This chain's CDR3 is CALGRHTTLWSTLVNKLIF. The CDR3 DNA reads as TGTGCTCTTGGACGTCACACCACACTCTGGTCAACTCTAGTGAATAAACTCATCTTT.